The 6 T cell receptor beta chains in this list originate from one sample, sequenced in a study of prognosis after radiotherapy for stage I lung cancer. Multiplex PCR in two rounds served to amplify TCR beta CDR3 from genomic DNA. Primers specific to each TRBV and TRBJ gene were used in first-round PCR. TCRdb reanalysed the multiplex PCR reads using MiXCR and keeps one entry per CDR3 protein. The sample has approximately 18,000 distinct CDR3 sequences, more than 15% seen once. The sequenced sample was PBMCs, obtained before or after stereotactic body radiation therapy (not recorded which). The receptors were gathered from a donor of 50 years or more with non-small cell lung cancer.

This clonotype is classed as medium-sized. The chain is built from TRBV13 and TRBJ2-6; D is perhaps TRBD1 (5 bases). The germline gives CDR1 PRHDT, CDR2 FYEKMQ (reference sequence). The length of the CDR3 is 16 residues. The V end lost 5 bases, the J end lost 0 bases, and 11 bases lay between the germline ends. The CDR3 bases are TGTGCCAGCAGCCCCGACAGATTCTCTGGGGCCAACGTCCTGACTTTC. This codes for CASSPDRFSGANVLTF.

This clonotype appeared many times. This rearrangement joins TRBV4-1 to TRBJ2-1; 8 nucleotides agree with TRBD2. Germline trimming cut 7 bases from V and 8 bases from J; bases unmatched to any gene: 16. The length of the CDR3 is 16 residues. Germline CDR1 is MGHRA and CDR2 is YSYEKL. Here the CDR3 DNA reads TGCGCCAGCAACCCATTGGGACGGGGGGGACGGTATGAGCAGTTCTTC. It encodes CASNPLGRGGRYEQFF.

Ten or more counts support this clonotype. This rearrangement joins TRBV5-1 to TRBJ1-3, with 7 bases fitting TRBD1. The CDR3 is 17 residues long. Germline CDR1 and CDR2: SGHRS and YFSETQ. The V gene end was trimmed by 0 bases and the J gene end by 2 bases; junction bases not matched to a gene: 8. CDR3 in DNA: TGCGCCAGCAGCTTGGGGGGAACAGGGGTAGCTGGAAACACCATATATTTT. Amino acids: CASSLGGTGVAGNTIYF.

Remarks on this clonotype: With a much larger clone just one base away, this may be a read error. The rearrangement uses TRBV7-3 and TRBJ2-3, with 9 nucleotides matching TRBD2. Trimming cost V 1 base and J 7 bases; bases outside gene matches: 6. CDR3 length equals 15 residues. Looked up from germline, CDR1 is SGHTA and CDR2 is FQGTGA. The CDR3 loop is CASSLRCGGANTQYF. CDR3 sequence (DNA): TGTGCCAGCAGCTTAAGGTGCGGGGGGGCGAATACGCAGTATTTT.

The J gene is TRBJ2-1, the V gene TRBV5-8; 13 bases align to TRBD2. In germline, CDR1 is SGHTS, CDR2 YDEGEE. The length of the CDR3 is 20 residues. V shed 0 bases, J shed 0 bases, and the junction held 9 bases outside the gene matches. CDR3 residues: CASSLVGLAGLASSYNEQFF. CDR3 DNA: TGTGCCAGCAGCTTGGTGGGACTAGCGGGACTCGCGAGCTCCTACAATGAGCAGTTCTTC.

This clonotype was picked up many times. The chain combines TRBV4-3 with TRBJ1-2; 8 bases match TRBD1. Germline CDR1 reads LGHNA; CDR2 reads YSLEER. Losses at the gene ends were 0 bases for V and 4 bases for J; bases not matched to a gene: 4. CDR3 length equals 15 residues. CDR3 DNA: TGCGCCAGCAGCCAAGATTGGACAGGGCCCTATGGCTACACCTTC. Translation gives CASSQDWTGPYGYTF.